In its sample, the clone carrying this TCR beta chain was seen many times. The sample is drawn from a study of T cells in Graves' hyperthyroidism and ophthalmopathy. Overall study: Peripheral blood draws took place at initial diagnosis, ahead of any treatment.

It was RNA transcripts that yielded the amplified TCR beta CDR3 regions. RT-PCR in the first round (using the HTBI primer set) targeted the TCR CDR3. TCRdb itself ran the multiplex PCR reads through MiXCR, one entry per CDR3 protein. The sample yields roughly 640,000 distinct CDR3 sequences, approximately 16% seen once. Lactation, pregnancy, other autoimmune disease or uncontrolled infection excluded patients. The ends were cut back, 0 bases at V and 3 bases at J, with 8 bases in the middle. This CDR3 is built from 14 residues. The germline CDR1 and CDR2 sequences are MNHEY and SVGAGI. The receptor was derived from a woman aged 40 to 55 with Graves' ophthalmopathy. This chain connects TRBV6-5 to TRBJ1-1; no definite D call. Sequencing input: blood. CDR3 protein: CASSYSKWDTEAFF. CDR3 DNA: TGTGCCAGCAGTTACTCGAAATGGGACACTGAAGCTTTCTTT.